Following are 21 T cell receptor beta chains from one sample sequenced in a study of blood T cell repertoires in COVID-19. The assay was immunoSEQ multiplex PCR, and TCRdb's table has in-frame clones only and misses some. The profile shows approximately 260,000 clones, roughly 90% of them singletons. The sample was peripheral blood. These receptor sequences come from a man aged 50-60 years with acute or convalescent COVID-19.

V gene TRBV5-1 combines with J gene TRBJ1-1; a weak D match, TRBD1 (5 bases). This CDR3 has 14 residues. Germline CDR1 SGHRS, CDR2 YFSETQ. The V end was cut by 0 bases, the J end by 4 bases, with 10 bases between. CDR3 protein: CASSLEGRGTEAFF. CDR3 bases: TGCGCCAGCAGCTTGGAGGGGAGGGGCACTGAAGCTTTCTTT.

The chain links TRBV7-9 to TRBJ1-1; 10 bases align to TRBD1. Germline loops: CDR1 SEHNR, CDR2 FQNEAQ (reference sequence). V lost 5 bases, J lost 11 bases, and 11 bases stayed unmatched. This CDR3 has 14 residues. CDR3 in DNA: TGTGCCAGCAGCGACGAGACAGGGGGCGCGGTGGCTTTCTTT. Translated: CASSDETGGAVAFF.

The chain couples TRBV5-1 to TRBJ1-6, with D tentatively TRBD1 (5 bases). The CDR3 extends over 13 amino acids. The V and J ends lost 6 bases and 13 bases respectively, with 17 bases between them. CDR1 and CDR2 (germline): SGHRS, YFSETQ. CDR3 in DNA: TGCGCCAGCACGACAGACCCTTCTGCGCCCCTCCACTTT. Translating it yields CASTTDPSAPLHF.

V and J are TRBV5-4 and TRBJ1-1; D gene uncertain. Between the trimmed V and J ends, which lost 4 bases and 5 bases, there was a span of 18 bases. Germline loops: CDR1 SGHNT, CDR2 YYREEE (reference sequence). The CDR3 has 15 residues. CDR3 nucleotide sequence: TGTGCCAGCAGCACGAAGACCCAACCCGGGACTGAAGCTTTCTTT. Protein product: CASSTKTQPGTEAFF.

The rearrangement joins TRBV18 to TRBJ1-6, with 8 bases lining up with TRBD1. The V gene's germline CDR1 is KGHSH and CDR2 LQKENI. The V and J ends lost 1 base and 7 bases, in that order; junction bases with no gene match: 6. The CDR3 length is 16 residues. The CDR3 DNA is TGTGCCAGCTCACCACAAGGACAGGGCCTAAATTCACCCCTCCACTTT. It yields the protein CASSPQGQGLNSPLHF.

The J gene is TRBJ2-4, the V gene TRBV6-5, with a tentative D call TRBD2 (6 bases). Looked up from germline, CDR1 is MNHEY and CDR2 is SVGAGI. The CDR3 has 14 amino acids. Trimming cost V 8 bases and J 0 bases, with 11 bases left between them. The CDR3 reads CASRDSVAKNIQYF. CDR3 DNA: TGTGCCAGCCGGGACTCGGTAGCCAAAAACATTCAGTACTTC.

The V and J genes are TRBV3-1 (or the pseudogene TRBV3-2) and TRBJ1-5; TRBD1 is a possible D gene (5 bases). CDR3 size: 15 residues. Per the germline V gene, CDR1 is LGHDT and CDR2 is YNNKEL (reference sequence). Trimming took off 6 bases at V and 6 bases at J, with 18 bases between the two ends. The CDR3 protein is CASSRGTSSPQPQHF. DNA for the CDR3: TGTGCCAGCAGTCGGGGGACGAGTTCCCCTCAGCCCCAGCATTTT.

The chain combines TRBV7-9 with TRBJ2-5; 7 bases line up with TRBD1. V was pared by 0 bases and J by 5 bases, with 6 bases of the junction left unmatched. There are 15 residues in the CDR3. CDR1 is SEHNR and CDR2 is FQNEAQ in the germline V gene (reference sequence). The CDR3 sequence: CASSLARGGAETQYF. In DNA, the CDR3 is TGTGCCAGCAGCTTAGCCCGAGGGGGCGCGGAGACCCAGTACTTC. Looking up the rest from reference TRBV7-9 and TRBJ2-5 gives the full variable domain: DTGVSQNPRHKITKRGQNVTFRCDPISEHNRLYWYRQTLGQGPEFLTYFQNEAQLEKSRLLSDRFSAERPKGSFSTLEIQRTEQGDSAMYLCASSLARGGAETQYFGPGTRLLVL.

This clone appeared a few times. The genes are TRBV10-1 and TRBJ2-2, with a possible D match to TRBD1 (5 bases). Trimming removed 2 bases from V and 2 bases from J, with 9 bases in between. The CDR3 is 15 amino acids. CDR1 is WNHNN and CDR2 is SYGVQD in the germline V gene (reference sequence). The CDR3 protein is CASSERQGNTGELFF. In DNA, the CDR3 is TGCGCCAGCAGTGAGAGGCAGGGTAACACCGGGGAGCTGTTTTTT.

The chain recombines TRBV4-2 with TRBJ2-5; tentatively, D is TRBD2 (7 bases). The CDR3 length is 16 residues. In germline, CDR1 is LGHNA, CDR2 YNFKEQ. Trimming left V 0 bases short and J 5 bases short, with 16 bases between. CDR3: CASSQDPRGGRETQYF. The CDR3 DNA reads as TGTGCCAGCAGCCAAGATCCAAGGGGGGGCCGGGAGACCCAGTACTTC.

The J gene is TRBJ2-7, the V gene TRBV30, with 10 bases lining up with TRBD1. The V gene end was trimmed by 3 bases and the J gene end by 5 bases; junction bases not matched to a gene: 7. The CDR3 length is 14 residues. Germline CDR1 is GTSNPN and CDR2 is SVGIG (reference sequence). In nucleotides, the CDR3 is TGTGCCTGGAGCCCGGGACAGGGGTTCAACGAGCAGTACTTC. As protein: CAWSPGQGFNEQYF.

The chain carries TRBV15 and TRBJ1-6, with TRBD1 identical over 8 bases. The CDR3 extends over 15 amino acids. From germline, CDR1 is LNHNV and CDR2 YYDKDF (reference sequence). J was trimmed by 10 bases and V by 1 base; bases with no gene match: 6. CDR3 sequence (DNA): TGTGCCACCAGCAGAGGCGCAGGGGGCGAATCACCCCTCCACTTT. Translating it yields CATSRGAGGESPLHF.

The chain uses TRBV2 and TRBJ2-3; TRBD2 matches at 11 bases. Trimming cost V 7 bases and J 1 base; bases outside gene matches: 1. Germline CDR1 is SNHLY and CDR2 is FYNNEI. The length of the CDR3 is 14 residues. CDR3 sequence (DNA): TGTGCCAGCACGGGACTAGCGGGCACAGATACGCAGTATTTT. It translates to CASTGLAGTDTQYF.

This chain connects TRBV5-4 to TRBJ1-1; D is perhaps TRBD1 (5 bases). There are 12 residues in the CDR3. The V gene's germline CDR1 is SGHNT and CDR2 YYREEE (reference sequence). Between the trimmed V and J ends, which lost 7 bases and 5 bases, there was a span of 12 bases. The CDR3 region has the DNA TGTGCCAGCTCCAAGGGGCGGACTGAAGCTTTCTTT. This translates into CASSKGRTEAFF.

This clone was detected a few times. The rearrangement uses TRBV2 and TRBJ1-1; 8 nucleotides line up with TRBD1. V was pared by 3 bases and J by 5 bases, with 8 bases of the junction left unmatched. Germline lookup yields CDR1 SNHLY and CDR2 FYNNEI. This CDR3 comprises 15 residues. In DNA, the CDR3 is TGTGCCAGCAGTGAGCTTGGGACAGGATCTACTGAAGCTTTCTTT. Translated, it gives CASSELGTGSTEAFF.

The J gene is TRBJ1-1, the V gene TRBV6-6; 8 positions match TRBD1. This CDR3 spans 16 amino acids. V was pared by 2 bases and J by 1 base, with 6 bases of the junction left unmatched. From germline, CDR1 is MNHNY and CDR2 SVGAGI (reference sequence). CDR3 in amino acids: CASSYPSGTGNTEAFF. For the CDR3, the DNA is TGTGCCAGCAGTTACCCCTCCGGGACAGGGAACACTGAAGCTTTCTTT.

This chain joins TRBV6-6 and TRBJ1-2; D remains unclear. The germline V gene encodes CDR1 MNHNY and CDR2 SVGAGI (reference sequence). The CDR3 has 12 amino acids. The V and J ends lost 7 bases and 5 bases respectively, with 11 bases between them. In DNA form, the CDR3 reads TGTGCCAGCACCCGCGGAGTTTATGGCTACACCTTC. Protein: CASTRGVYGYTF.

The V and J genes are TRBV25-1 and TRBJ2-2; 10 nucleotides align to TRBD2. After removal of 5 bases from V and 6 bases from J, the junction contained 3 bases not matched to a gene. The CDR3 consists of 14 residues. The germline gives CDR1 MGHDK, CDR2 SYGVNS. The DNA of the CDR3 is TGTGCCAGCAGTCAGCGGGGGGGCCCCGGGGAGCTGTTTTTT. As protein: CASSQRGGPGELFF.

The genes are TRBV7-9 and TRBJ1-4, with D uncertain. V shed 6 bases and J shed 7 bases, with 15 bases lying between them. Germline V gives CDR1 SEHNR, CDR2 FQNEAQ (reference sequence). The CDR3 runs 14 residues. The CDR3 region has the DNA TGTGCCAGCAGTCCCGTTGAACAACGTGAAAAACTGTTTTTT. Translating it yields CASSPVEQREKLFF.

The chain combines TRBV4-1 with TRBJ2-1, with D unresolved. The CDR3 runs to 14 residues. Germline V gene lookup returns CDR1 MGHRA and CDR2 YSYEKL. Trimming stripped 2 bases from V and 5 bases from J, with 10 bases between. The CDR3 loop is CASSQKATHNEQFF. The CDR3, as DNA: TGCGCCAGCAGCCAAAAAGCGACTCACAATGAGCAGTTCTTC.

The V gene is TRBV5-1, the J gene TRBJ1-1; 7 bases fit TRBD1. V lost 7 bases and J lost 3; bases outside the gene matches: 3. The CDR3 loop spans 12 amino acids. Germline assignment: CDR1 SGHRS and CDR2 YFSETQ. The CDR3, as DNA: TGCGCCAGCGGAACAGGGGACACTGAAGCTTTCTTT. It translates to CASGTGDTEAFF.